A selection of T cell receptor beta chains follows, all from one sample in a study of T-cell memory formation after mild COVID-19. TCRdb reprocessed the 5' RACE reads with MiXCR, giving one entry per CDR3 protein. Among some 250,000 distinct CDR3 sequences listed, roughly 18% were seen once. Sequencing used PBMCs or a T cell subset sorted from them (not recorded which). The origin of the receptors is a man aged 18 to 29 who had mild COVID-19 (a few samples of this study predate the infection). Cell type and time point are not known. CDR3s include the opening cysteine and the closing phenylalanine or tryptophan. The D gene is left open where the match is weak. Not every row has a clone size; where given, it reads once, few, many or a size class.

D gene	J gene	V gene	clone size	CDR3 DNA	CDR3 protein
.	TRBJ1-5	TRBV4-1	many	TGCGCCAGCAGCCAAGTAGGGGGGCCCCAGCATTTT	CASSQVGGPQHF
.	TRBJ2-7	TRBV7-2	few	TGTGCCAGCAGCCTTGGACAGAACTCCTACGAGCAGTACTTC	CASSLGQNSYEQYF
.	TRBJ1-4	TRBV20-1	few	TGCAGTGCTGACCCAACTAATGAAAAACTGTTTTTT	CSADPTNEKLFF
TRBD1	TRBJ2-1	TRBV7-2	few	TGTGCCAGCAGCTTAGTGGGACAGGGGGTTGAGCAGTTCTTC	CASSLVGQGVEQFF
.	TRBJ2-5	TRBV7-2	once	TGTGCCAGCAGCCCGATGAGGGAGACCCAGTACTTC	CASSPMRETQYF
TRBD1	TRBJ1-2	TRBV7-2	.	TGTGCCAGCAGCTTAGCGTTTAAGTTAAAGAGAGGACAGGGGTCAGGCTATGGCTACACCTTC	CASSLAFKLKRGQGSGYGYTF
.	TRBJ1-6	TRBV28	few	TGTGCCAGCAGTCTTACAGTGGGCGTCTATAATTCACCCCTCCACTTT	CASSLTVGVYNSPLHF
.	TRBJ2-5	TRBV3-1	many	TGTGCCAGCAGCCAAGACGGCTACCAAGAGACCCAGTACTTC	CASSQDGYQETQYF
TRBD2	TRBJ2-5	TRBV12-3/TRBV12-4	few	TGTGCCAGCAGTTTGAGCCAGCGGGGGGGCCGAGAGACCCAGTACTTC	CASSLSQRGGRETQYF
TRBD1	TRBJ1-2	TRBV6-5	.	TGTGCCACTGGGACAGCAAATGGCTACACCTTC	CATGTANGYTF
.	TRBJ1-6	TRBV4-2	.	TGTGCCAGCAGCCGTACGGGGAATTCACCCCTCCACTTT	CASSRTGNSPLHF
TRBD1	TRBJ2-5	TRBV6-5	.	TGTGCCAGCAGACGCACATCCGGGACAGGGGTACAAGAGACCCAGTACTTC	CASRRTSGTGVQETQYF
.	TRBJ1-5	TRBV10-3	.	TGTGCCATCAGTGCAGGAAGTCAGCCCCAGCATTTT	CAISAGSQPQHF
TRBD1	TRBJ1-1	TRBV7-9	.	TGTGCCAGCAGCTCTCTCCCCCCCGGGACAGGGAGCACTGAAGCTTTCTTT	CASSSLPPGTGSTEAFF
.	TRBJ2-5	TRBV7-9	.	TGTGCCAGCGTAGCCGACCGCCAAGAGACCCAGTACTTC	CASVADRQETQYF
.	TRBJ2-3	TRBV11-2	.	TGTGCCAGCAGCCTCAATCCAAGGGGAGATACGCAGTATTTT	CASSLNPRGDTQYF
.	TRBJ2-2	TRBV28	few	TGTGCCAGCAGGGCAGGGGGACTAAACACCGGGGAGCTGTTTTTT	CASRAGGLNTGELFF
.	TRBJ1-2	TRBV10-3	many	TGTGCCATCAGTGTGGGTGGTAGCTATGGCTACACCTTC	CAISVGGSYGYTF
.	TRBJ1-3	TRBV30	.	TGTGCCTGGAGTAGGGAAAACACCATATATTTT	CAWSRENTIYF
TRBD1	TRBJ2-2	TRBV5-1	few	TGCGCCAGCAGCTCCGGGACAGGGGTCACCGGGGAGCTGTTTTTT	CASSSGTGVTGELFF
.	TRBJ2-2	TRBV4-2	few	TGTGCCAGCAGCCAAGATCCGGGGACCGGGGAGCTGTTTTTT	CASSQDPGTGELFF
.	TRBJ2-1	TRBV27	.	TGTGCCAGCACTCTTAGGGACAACAGCCCCTACAATGAGCAGTTCTTC	CASTLRDNSPYNEQFF
TRBD1	TRBJ2-1	TRBV5-5	many	TGTGCCAGCAGCTGGTTTACAGGGGACAATGAGCAGTTCTTC	CASSWFTGDNEQFF
.	TRBJ2-5	TRBV6-2/TRBV6-3	.	TGTGCCAGCCGGAGTACAGGGCACGAGACCCAGTACTTC	CASRSTGHETQYF
.	TRBJ1-5	TRBV7-9	.	TGTGCCAGCAGTGAGAGCTGGGGGAATCAGCCCCAGCATTTT	CASSESWGNQPQHF
TRBD2	TRBJ2-3	TRBV11-3	.	TGTGCCAGCAGCCGGGGGGGCCAGGCAGATACGCAGTATTTT	CASSRGGQADTQYF
TRBD1	TRBJ2-3	TRBV5-5	few	TGTGCCAGCAGCTTGGAGACAGGGTGGGGAGATACGCAGTATTTT	CASSLETGWGDTQYF